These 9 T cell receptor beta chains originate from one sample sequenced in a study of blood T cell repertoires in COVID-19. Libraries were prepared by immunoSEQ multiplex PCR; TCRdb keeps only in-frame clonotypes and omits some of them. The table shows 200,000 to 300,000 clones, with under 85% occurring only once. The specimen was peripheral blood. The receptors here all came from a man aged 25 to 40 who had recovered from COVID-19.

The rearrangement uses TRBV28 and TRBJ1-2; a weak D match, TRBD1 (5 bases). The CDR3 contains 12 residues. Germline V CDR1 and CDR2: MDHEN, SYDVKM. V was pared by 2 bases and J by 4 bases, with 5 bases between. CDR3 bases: TGTGCCAGCAGTTTAAGGGGCTATGGCTACACCTTC. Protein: CASSLRGYGYTF.

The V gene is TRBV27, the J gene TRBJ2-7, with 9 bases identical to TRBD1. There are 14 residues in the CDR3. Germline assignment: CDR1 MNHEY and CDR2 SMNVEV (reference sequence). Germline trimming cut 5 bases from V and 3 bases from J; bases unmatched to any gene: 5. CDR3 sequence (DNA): TGTGCCAGCAGTACGGCGACAGGGGGCTACGAGCAGTACTTC. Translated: CASSTATGGYEQYF.

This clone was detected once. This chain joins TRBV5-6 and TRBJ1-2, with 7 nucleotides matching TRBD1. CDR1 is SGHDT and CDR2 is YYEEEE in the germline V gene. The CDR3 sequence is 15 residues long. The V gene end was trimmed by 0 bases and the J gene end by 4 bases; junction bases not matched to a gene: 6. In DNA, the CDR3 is TGTGCCAGCAGCTTGGTGGCAGGGGGTAGCTATGGCTACACCTTC. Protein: CASSLVAGGSYGYTF.

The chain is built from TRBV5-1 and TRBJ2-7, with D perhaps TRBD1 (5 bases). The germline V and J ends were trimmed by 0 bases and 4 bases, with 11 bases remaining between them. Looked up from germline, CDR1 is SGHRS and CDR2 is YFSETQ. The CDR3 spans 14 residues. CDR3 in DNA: TGCGCCAGCAGCTTGGGTCAGGGCCAATACGAGCAGTACGTC. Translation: CASSLGQGQYEQYV.

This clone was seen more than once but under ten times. The CDR3 DNA sequence: TGTGCCATCAGGGAGGACGGGTCGGGACGGGGAGGGGCTGAAGCTTTCTTT. Translated: CAIREDGSGRGGAEAFF. The genes are TRBV10-3 and TRBJ1-1; TRBD1 might be the D (5 bases). Germline CDR1 and CDR2: ENHRY and SYGVKD. The CDR3 totals 17 residues. Trimming took off 6 bases at V and 6 bases at J, with 26 bases between the two ends.

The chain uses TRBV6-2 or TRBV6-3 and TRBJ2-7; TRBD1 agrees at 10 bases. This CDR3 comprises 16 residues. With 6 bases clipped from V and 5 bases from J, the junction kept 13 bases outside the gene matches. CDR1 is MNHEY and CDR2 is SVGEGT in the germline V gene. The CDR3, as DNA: TGTGCCAGCAGCCCTGGGGGGACAGGGGTAGGGGACGAGCAGTACTTC. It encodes CASSPGGTGVGDEQYF.

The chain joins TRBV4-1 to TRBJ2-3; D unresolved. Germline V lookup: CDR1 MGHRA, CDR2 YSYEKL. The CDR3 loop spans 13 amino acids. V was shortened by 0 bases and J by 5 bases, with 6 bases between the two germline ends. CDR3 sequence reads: CASSQEGEDTQYF. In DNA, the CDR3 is TGCGCCAGCAGCCAAGAAGGAGAAGATACGCAGTATTTT.

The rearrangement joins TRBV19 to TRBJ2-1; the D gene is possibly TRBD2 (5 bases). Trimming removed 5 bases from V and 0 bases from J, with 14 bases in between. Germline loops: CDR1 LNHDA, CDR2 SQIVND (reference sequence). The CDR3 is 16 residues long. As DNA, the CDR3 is TGTGCCAGTAGTTCCCGAGGGCTCAGCTCCTACAATGAGCAGTTCTTC. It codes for CASSSRGLSSYNEQFF. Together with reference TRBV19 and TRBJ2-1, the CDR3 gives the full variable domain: DGGITQSPKYLFRKEGQNVTLSCEQNLNHDAMYWYRQDPGQGLRLIYYSQIVNDFQKGDIAEGYSVSREKKESFPLTVTSAQKNPTAFYLCASSSRGLSSYNEQFFGPGTRLTVL.

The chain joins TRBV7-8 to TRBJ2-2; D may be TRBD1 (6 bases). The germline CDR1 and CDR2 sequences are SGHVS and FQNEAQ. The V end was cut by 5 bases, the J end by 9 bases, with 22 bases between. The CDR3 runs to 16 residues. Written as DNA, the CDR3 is TGTGCCAGCAGCCCCGGGACAAGAGGGGTGCTGCGGGAGCTGTTTTTT. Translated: CASSPGTRGVLRELFF.